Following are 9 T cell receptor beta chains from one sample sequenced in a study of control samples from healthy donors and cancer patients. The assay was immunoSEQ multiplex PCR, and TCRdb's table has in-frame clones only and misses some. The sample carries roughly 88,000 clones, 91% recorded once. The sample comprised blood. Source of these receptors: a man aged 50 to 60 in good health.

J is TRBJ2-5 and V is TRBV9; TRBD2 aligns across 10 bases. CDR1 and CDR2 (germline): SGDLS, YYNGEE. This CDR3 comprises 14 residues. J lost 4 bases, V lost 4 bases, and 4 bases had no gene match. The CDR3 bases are TGTGCCAGCAGCTTGAGCGGGGGGGCAGAGACCCAGTACTTC. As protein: CASSLSGGAETQYF.

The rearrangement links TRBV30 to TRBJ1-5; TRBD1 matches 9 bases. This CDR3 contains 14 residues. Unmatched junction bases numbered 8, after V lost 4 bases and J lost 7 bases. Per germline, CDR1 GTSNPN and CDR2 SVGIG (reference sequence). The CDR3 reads CAWTVGQGSQPQHF. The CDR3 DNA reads TGTGCCTGGACCGTCGGACAGGGGAGCCAGCCCCAGCATTTT.

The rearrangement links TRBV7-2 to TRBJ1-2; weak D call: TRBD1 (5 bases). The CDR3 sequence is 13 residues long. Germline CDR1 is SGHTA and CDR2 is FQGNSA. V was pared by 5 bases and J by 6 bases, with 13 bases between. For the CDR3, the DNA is TGTGCCAGCAGCCTGGGGCTAATCAATGGCTACACCTTC. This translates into CASSLGLINGYTF.

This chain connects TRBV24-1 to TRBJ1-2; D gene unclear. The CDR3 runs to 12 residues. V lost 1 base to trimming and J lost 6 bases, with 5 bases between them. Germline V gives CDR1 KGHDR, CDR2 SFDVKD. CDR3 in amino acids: CATSDFKNGYTF. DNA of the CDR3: TGTGCCACCAGTGATTTTAAAAATGGCTACACCTTC.

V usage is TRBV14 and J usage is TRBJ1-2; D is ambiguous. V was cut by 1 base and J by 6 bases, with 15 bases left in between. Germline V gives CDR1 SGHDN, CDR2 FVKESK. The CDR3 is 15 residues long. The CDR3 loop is CASSQVETSRDGYTF. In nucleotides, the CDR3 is TGTGCCAGCAGCCAAGTTGAGACTTCAAGAGATGGCTACACCTTC.

The CDR3 loop is CASSQSGGRAYEQYF. In DNA, the CDR3 is TGTGCCAGCAGCCAATCAGGGGGGAGAGCCTACGAGCAGTACTTC. V and J are TRBV6-6 and TRBJ2-7; TRBD1 is a possible D gene (7 bases). V was trimmed by 6 bases and J by 2 bases, leaving 17 bases between them. Looked up from germline, CDR1 is MNHNY and CDR2 is SVGAGI (reference sequence). This CDR3 comprises 15 residues.

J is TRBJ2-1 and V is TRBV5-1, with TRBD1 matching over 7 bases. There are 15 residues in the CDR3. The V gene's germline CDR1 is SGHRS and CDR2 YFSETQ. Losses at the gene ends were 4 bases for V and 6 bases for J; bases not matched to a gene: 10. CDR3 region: CASSQGQWGTNEQFF. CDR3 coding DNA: TGCGCCAGCAGCCAGGGACAGTGGGGGACCAATGAGCAGTTCTTC.

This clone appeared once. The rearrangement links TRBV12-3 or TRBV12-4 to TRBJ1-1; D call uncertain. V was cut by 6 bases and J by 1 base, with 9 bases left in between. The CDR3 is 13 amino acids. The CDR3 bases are TGTGCCAGCAGAAGGGTAGCGAACACTGAAGCTTTCTTT. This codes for CASRRVANTEAFF.

CDR3 loop: CASTPSGGASETQYF. The CDR3 region has the DNA TGCGCCAGCACCCCTAGCGGGGGGGCGTCAGAGACCCAGTACTTC. This chain connects TRBV5-1 to TRBJ2-5; TRBD2 matches 12 bases. The CDR3 contains 15 residues. Unmatched junction bases numbered 7, after V lost 6 bases and J lost 4 bases. Germline V gene sequence: CDR1 SGHRS, CDR2 YFSETQ.